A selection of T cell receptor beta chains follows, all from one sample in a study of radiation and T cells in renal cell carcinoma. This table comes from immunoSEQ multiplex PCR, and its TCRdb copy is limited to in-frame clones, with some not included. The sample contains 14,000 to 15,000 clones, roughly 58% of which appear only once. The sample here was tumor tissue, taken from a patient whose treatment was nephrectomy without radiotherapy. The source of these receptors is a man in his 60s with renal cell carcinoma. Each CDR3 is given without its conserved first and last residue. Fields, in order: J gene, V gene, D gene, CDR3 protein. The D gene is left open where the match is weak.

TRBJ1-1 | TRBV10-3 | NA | AIMEGHLNTEAF
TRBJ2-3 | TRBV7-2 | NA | ASSLQGGSTDTQY
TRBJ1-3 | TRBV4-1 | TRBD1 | ASSLTDGTGSGNTIY
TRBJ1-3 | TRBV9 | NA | ASSATGGGNTIY
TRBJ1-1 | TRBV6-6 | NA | ASSYGGQTEAF
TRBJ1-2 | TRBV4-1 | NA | ASSPESLYYGYT
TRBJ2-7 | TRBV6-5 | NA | ASSYTGSSPFEQY
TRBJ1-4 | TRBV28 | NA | ASNRGGGRGKLF
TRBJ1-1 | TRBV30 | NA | AWNKKRTEAF
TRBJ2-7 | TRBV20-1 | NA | SASLTETEY
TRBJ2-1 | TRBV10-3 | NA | AISESRESYNEQF
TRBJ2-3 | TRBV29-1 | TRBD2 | SAALLAGSDTQY
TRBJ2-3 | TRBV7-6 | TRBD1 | ASSSTGAEDTQY
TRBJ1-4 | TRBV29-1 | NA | SVLGPNEKLF
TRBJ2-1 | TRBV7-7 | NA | ASSETTVGEQF
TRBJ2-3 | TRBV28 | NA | ASRTPRQGDTQY
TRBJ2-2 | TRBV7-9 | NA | ASSPIGGGPNTGELF
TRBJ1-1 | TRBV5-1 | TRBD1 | ASSPTPGQQNTEAF
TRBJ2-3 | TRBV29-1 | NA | SVERRGTDTQY
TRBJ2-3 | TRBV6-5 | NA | ASSPQITDTQY
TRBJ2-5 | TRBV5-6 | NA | ASSLLYPGETQY
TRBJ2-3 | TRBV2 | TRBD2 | ASRALAGGSDTQY
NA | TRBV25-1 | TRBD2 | ASSESGRGGLEQY
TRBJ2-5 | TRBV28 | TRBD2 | ASSLSASGVRGTQY
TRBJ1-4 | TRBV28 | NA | ASSWQGAGTNEKLF
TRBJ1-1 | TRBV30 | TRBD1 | AWDRDLNTEAF
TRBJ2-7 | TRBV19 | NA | ASSIGPAYEQY
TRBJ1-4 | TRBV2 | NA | ASRPLHSNEKLF
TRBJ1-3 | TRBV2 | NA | ASSGFYGVAGNTIY
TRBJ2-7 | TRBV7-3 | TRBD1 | ASSLGQEYEQY
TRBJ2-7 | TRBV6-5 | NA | ASSYTGAGYYEQY
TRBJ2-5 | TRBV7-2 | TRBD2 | ASSPRGAGVETQY
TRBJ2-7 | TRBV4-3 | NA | ASSQGQPSLYEQY
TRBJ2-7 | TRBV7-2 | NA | ASSLRVGLSYEQY
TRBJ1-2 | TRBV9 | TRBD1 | ASSATGADYGYT
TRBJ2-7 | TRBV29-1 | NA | SVLDYEQY
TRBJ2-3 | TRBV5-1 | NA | ASSSDTIVTDTQY
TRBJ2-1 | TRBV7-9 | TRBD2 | ASSPLAGAYNEQF
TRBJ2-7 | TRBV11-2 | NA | ASSPGQYVEQY
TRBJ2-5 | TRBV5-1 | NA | ASSSLQETQY
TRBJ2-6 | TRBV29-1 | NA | SVRGGSGANVLT
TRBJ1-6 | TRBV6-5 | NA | ASSYSETSPLH
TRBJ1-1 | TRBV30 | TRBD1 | AWTSGTTGVGTEAF
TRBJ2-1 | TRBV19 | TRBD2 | ASGPLLGAGGDNEQF
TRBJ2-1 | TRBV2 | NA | ASSEAGGGNEQF
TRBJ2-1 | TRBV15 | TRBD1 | ATTTDRGVYNEQF
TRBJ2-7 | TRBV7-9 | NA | ASSYASIEQY
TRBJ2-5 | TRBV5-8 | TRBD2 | ASSFGSGGHKETQY
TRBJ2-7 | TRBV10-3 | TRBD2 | AISDLTGTTLYEQY
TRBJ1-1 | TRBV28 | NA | ASSSGFVAF
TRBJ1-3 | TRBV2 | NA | ASSDHKDTIY
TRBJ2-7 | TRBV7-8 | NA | ASSTLASYEQY
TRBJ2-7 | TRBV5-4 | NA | ASSRATSYEQY
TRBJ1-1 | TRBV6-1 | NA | ASSEAERAEAF
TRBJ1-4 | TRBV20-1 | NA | SGWRDEKLF
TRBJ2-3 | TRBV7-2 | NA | ASSLEAEDTQY
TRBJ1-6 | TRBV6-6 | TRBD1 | ASGQGESPLH